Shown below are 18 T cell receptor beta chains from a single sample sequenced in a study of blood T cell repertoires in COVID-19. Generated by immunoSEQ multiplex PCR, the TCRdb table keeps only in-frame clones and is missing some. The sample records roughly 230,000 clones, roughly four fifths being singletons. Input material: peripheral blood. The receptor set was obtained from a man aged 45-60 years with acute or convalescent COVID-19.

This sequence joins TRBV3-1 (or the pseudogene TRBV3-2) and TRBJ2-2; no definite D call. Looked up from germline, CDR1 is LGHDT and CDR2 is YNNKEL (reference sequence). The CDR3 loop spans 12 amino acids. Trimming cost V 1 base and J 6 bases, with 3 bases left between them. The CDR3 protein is CASSQVSGELFF. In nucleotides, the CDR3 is TGTGCCAGCAGCCAAGTCTCCGGGGAGCTGTTTTTT.

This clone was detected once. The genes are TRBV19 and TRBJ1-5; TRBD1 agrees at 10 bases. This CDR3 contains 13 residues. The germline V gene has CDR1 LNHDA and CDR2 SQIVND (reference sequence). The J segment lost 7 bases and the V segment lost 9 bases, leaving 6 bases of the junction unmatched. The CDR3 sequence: CASRDRGQQPQHF. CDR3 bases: TGTGCCAGCCGGGACAGGGGTCAACAGCCCCAGCATTTT. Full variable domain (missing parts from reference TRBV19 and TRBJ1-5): DGGITQSPKYLFRKEGQNVTLSCEQNLNHDAMYWYRQDPGQGLRLIYYSQIVNDFQKGDIAEGYSVSREKKESFPLTVTSAQKNPTAFYLCASRDRGQQPQHFGDGTRLSIL.

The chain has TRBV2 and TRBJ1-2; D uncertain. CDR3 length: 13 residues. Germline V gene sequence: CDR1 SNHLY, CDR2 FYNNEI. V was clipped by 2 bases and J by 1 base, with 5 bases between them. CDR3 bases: TGTGCCAGCAGTGAAAGAGTTAACTATGGCTACACCTTC. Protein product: CASSERVNYGYTF.

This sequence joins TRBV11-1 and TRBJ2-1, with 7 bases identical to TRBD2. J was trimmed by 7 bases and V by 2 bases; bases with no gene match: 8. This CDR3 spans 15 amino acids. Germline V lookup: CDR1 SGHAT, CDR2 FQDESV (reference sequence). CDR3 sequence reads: CASSLTGRSFNEQFF. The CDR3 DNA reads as TGTGCCAGCAGCTTAACCGGGAGGTCGTTTAATGAGCAGTTCTTC.

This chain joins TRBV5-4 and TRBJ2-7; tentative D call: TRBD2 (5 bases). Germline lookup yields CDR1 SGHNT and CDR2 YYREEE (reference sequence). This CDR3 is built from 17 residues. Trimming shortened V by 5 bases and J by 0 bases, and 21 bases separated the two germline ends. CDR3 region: CASSWEWADGSSYEQYF. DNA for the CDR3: TGTGCCAGCAGTTGGGAGTGGGCGGACGGTTCCTCCTACGAGCAGTACTTC.

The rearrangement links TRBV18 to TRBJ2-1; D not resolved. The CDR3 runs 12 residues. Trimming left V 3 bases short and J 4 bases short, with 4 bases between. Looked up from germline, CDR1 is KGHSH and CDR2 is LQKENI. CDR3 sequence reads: CASSPAYNEQFF. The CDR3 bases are TGTGCCAGCTCACCGGCTTACAATGAGCAGTTCTTC.

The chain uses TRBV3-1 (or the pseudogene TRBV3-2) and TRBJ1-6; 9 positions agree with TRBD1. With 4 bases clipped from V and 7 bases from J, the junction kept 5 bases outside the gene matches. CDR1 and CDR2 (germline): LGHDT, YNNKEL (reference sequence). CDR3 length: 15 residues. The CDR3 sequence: CASSRRTGDNSPLHF. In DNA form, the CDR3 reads TGTGCCAGCAGCCGTCGGACAGGGGACAATTCACCCCTCCACTTT.

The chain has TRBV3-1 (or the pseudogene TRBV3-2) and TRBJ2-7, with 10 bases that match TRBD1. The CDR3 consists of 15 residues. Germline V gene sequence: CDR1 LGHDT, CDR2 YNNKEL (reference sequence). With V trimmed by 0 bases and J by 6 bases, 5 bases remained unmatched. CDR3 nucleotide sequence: TGTGCCAGCAGCCAAGAGGTGACAGGGGGCTTCGAGCAGTACTTC. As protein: CASSQEVTGGFEQYF.

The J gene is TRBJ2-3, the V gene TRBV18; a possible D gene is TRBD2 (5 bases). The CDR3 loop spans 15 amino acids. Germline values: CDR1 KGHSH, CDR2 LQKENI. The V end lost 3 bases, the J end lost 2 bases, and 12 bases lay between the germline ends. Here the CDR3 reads CASSPRREHTDTQYF. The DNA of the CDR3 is TGTGCCAGCTCACCGCGTAGGGAGCACACAGATACGCAGTATTTT.

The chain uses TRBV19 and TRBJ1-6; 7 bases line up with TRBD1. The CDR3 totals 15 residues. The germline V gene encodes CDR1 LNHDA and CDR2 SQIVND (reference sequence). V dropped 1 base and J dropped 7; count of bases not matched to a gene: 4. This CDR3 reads CASSIATGENSPLHF. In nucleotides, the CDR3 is TGTGCCAGTAGTATAGCAACAGGGGAAAATTCACCCCTCCACTTT. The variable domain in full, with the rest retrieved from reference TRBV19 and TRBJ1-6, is DGGITQSPKYLFRKEGQNVTLSCEQNLNHDAMYWYRQDPGQGLRLIYYSQIVNDFQKGDIAEGYSVSREKKESFPLTVTSAQKNPTAFYLCASSIATGENSPLHFGNGTRLTVT.

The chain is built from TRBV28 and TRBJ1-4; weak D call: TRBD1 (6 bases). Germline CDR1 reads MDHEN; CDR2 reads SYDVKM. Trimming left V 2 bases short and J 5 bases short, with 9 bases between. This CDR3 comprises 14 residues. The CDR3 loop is CASSLGQMNEKLFF. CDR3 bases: TGTGCCAGCAGTTTAGGACAGATGAATGAAAAACTGTTTTTT.

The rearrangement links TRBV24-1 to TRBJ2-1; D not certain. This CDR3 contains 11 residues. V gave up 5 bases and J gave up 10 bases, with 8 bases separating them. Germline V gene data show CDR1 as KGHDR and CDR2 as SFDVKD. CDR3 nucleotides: TGTGCCACCAGTGGGCATAAGGAGCAGTTCTTC. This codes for CATSGHKEQFF.

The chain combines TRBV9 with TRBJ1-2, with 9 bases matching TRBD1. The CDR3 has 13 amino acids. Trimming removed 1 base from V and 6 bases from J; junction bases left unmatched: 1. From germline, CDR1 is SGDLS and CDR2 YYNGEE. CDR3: CASSVWDRDGYTF. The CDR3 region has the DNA TGTGCCAGCAGCGTATGGGACAGGGATGGCTACACCTTC.

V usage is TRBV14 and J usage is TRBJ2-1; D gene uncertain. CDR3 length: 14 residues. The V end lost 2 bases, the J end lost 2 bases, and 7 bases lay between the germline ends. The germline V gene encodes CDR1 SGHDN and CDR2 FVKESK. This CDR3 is CASSQSGPYNEQFF. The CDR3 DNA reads TGTGCCAGCAGCCAATCGGGTCCCTACAATGAGCAGTTCTTC.

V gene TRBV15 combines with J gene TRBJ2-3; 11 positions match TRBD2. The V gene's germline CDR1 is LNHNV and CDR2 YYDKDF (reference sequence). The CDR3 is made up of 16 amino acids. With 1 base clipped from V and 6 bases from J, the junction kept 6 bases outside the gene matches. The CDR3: CATSRAIAGGRDTQYF. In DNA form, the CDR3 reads TGTGCCACCAGCAGAGCCATAGCGGGAGGGAGGGATACGCAGTATTTT.

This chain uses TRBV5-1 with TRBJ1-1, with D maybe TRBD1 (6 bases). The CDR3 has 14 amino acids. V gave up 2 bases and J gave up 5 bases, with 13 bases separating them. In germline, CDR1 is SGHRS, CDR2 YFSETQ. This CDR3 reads CASSFSGAMTEAFF. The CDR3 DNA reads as TGCGCCAGCAGCTTTTCAGGGGCAATGACTGAAGCTTTCTTT.

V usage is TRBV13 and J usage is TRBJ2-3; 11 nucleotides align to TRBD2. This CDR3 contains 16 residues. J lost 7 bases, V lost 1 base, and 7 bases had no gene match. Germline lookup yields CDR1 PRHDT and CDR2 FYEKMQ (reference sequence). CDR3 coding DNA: TGTGCCAGCAGCTTAGAACGGACTAGCGGGTCGAATACGCAGTATTTT. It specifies CASSLERTSGSNTQYF.

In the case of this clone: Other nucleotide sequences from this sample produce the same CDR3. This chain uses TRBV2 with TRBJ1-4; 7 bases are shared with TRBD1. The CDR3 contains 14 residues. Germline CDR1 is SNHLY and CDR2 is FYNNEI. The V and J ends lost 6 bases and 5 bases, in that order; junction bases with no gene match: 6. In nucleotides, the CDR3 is TGTGCCAGCAGGGGGGACAGACACAATGAAAAACTGTTTTTT. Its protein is CASRGDRHNEKLFF.